Listed below are T cell receptor beta chains from one sample, sequenced in a study of monozygotic twins with inflammatory bowel disease. TCRdb reworked the 5' RACE reads into one entry per CDR3 protein, no DNA. This sample's table reports 150,000 or so distinct CDR3 sequences. Sample: blood. All receptors derive from a human donor with ulcerative colitis or Crohn's disease, or a healthy co-twin of an affected twin (not recorded which). CDR3s include the opening cysteine and the closing phenylalanine or tryptophan.

TRBV10-3,TRBJ2-7,CAISSDVTYEQYF
TRBV7-3,TRBJ2-3,CASSLTGPDTQYF
TRBV18,TRBJ2-7,CASSPFEDSYEQYF
TRBV5-1,TRBJ2-7,CASSTFPASGGMTGYEQYF
TRBV6-5,TRBJ2-5,CASSYSTLVGATQYF
TRBV28,TRBJ2-5,CASSGTSRLWAQYF
TRBV27,TRBJ2-3,CASSLLGLGITDTQYF
TRBV11-2,TRBJ2-1,CASSLGTPWAGVYNEQFF
TRBV27,TRBJ1-5,CASSFRSNQPQHF
TRBV6-6,TRBJ1-1,CASSSGQGGTAFF
TRBV12-3/TRBV12-4,TRBJ1-1,CASSRDGNEAFF
TRBV14,TRBJ1-4,CASSPDRATGEKLFF
TRBV12-3/TRBV12-4,TRBJ1-2,CASSTPSFSGYTF
TRBV28,TRBJ2-7,CASSLWVSAGAYEQYF
TRBV4-2,TRBJ2-4,CASSQETSGGDIQYF
TRBV11-2,TRBJ2-7,CASSLGRHPYEQYF
TRBV10-3,TRBJ1-2,CAISEYPGTGDGYTF
TRBV3-1,TRBJ2-1,CASSRGPSGLSYNEQFF
TRBV6-5,TRBJ2-6,CASSLQVVGANVLTF
TRBV6-5,TRBJ1-1,CASSYSAGGDMNTEAFF
TRBV20-1,TRBJ2-7,CSASPGRFYEQYF
TRBV27,TRBJ2-3,CASSVTLADTQYF
TRBV5-1,TRBJ2-7,CASSLFAGGSYEQYF
TRBV20-1,TRBJ2-5,CSARVIVGPQKETQYF
TRBV4-3,TRBJ1-2,CASSQETGYNYGYTF
TRBV5-1,TRBJ1-6,CASSPATGRNSPLHF
TRBV20-1,TRBJ1-5,CSASTGPIRPQHF